The rows below give T cell receptor beta chains drawn from one sample of a study of control samples from healthy donors and cancer patients. The protocol was immunoSEQ multiplex PCR, while the TCRdb copy is restricted to in-frame clones and leaves out a portion. The table has over 85,000 clones, 88% seen once; the top ten hold roughly 4%. The sample consisted of PBMCs. The receptors were sampled from a woman aged 60-75 years with lung cancer. The CDR3 runs from the conserved cysteine through the conserved F or W. A D gene is named only where the DNA matches it firmly. Not every row has a clone size; where given, it reads once, few, many or a size class.

d_gene	abundance	v_gene	j_gene	len	CDR3aa	CDR3nt
.	.	TRBV6-5	TRBJ1-2	11	CASSSGPGYTF	TGTGCCAGCAGTTCAGGGCCGGGCTACACCTTC
.	.	TRBV6-5	TRBJ2-3	15	CASRLRSGGPDTQYF	TGTGCCAGCAGACTCAGAAGTGGGGGCCCAGATACGCAGTATTTT
.	.	TRBV4-3	TRBJ2-4	17	CASSQEKGENAKNIQYF	TGCGCCAGCAGCCAAGAGAAGGGAGAAAACGCCAAAAACATTCAGTACTTC
.	.	TRBV12-3/TRBV12-4	TRBJ1-3	11	CASSPRGTIYF	TGTGCCAGCAGCCCACGGGGTACCATATATTTT
.	.	TRBV27	TRBJ2-1	15	CASSPPPRPGFEQFF	TGTGCCAGCAGTCCACCCCCGCGACCAGGATTTGAGCAGTTCTTC
.	.	TRBV20-1	TRBJ1-5	18	CSVSRLQGRGYSNQPQHF	TGCAGTGTTAGTCGCTTACAGGGAAGAGGGTATAGCAATCAGCCCCAGCATTTT
TRBD1	.	TRBV6-1	TRBJ1-1	16	CASSGRMTGLNTEAFF	TGTGCCAGCAGTGGGAGGATGACAGGGTTGAACACTGAAGCTTTCTTT
.	.	TRBV5-1	TRBJ2-7	15	CASSPFRESPYEQYF	TGCGCCAGCAGCCCCTTTCGGGAGTCCCCCTACGAGCAGTACTTC
.	.	TRBV6-2/TRBV6-3	TRBJ1-2	15	CASSYVTGGLYGYTF	TGTGCCAGCAGTTACGTGACAGGAGGGCTCTATGGCTACACCTTC
TRBD1	.	TRBV6-6	TRBJ1-6	19	CASTYQSPLYRGQNSPLHF	TGTGCCAGCACCTACCAGTCCCCTTTGTACAGGGGGCAAAATTCACCCCTCCACTTT
.	.	TRBV7-9	TRBJ1-1	17	CASSPRGGAALNTEAFF	TGTGCCAGCAGCCCCCGGGGGGGGGCGGCCCTGAACACTGAAGCTTTCTTT
.	.	TRBV3-1/TRBV3-2	TRBJ2-5	14	CASSQGTGEETQYF	TGTGCCAGCAGCCAAGGAACGGGGGAGGAGACCCAGTACTTC
TRBD1	once	TRBV18	TRBJ1-6	15	CASSAQGFDNSPLHF	TGTGCCAGCTCAGCACAGGGGTTTGATAATTCACCCCTCCACTTT
TRBD2	once	TRBV10-3	TRBJ2-1	18	CAISGGLAGDPSYNEQFF	TGTGCCATCAGTGGGGGACTAGCGGGGGACCCCTCCTACAATGAGCAGTTCTTC
.	.	TRBV9	TRBJ2-3	17	CASSVGLAAASTDTQYF	TGTGCCAGCAGCGTAGGTTTGGCAGCGGCGAGCACAGATACGCAGTATTTT
TRBD1	.	TRBV28	TRBJ2-7	15	CASTPYSGQEYEQYF	TGTGCCAGCACCCCGTACTCGGGACAGGAGTACGAGCAGTACTTC
.	.	TRBV9	TRBJ1-3	14	CASSVATAGNTIYF	TGTGCCAGCAGCGTAGCTACGGCTGGAAACACCATATATTTT
.	.	TRBV15	TRBJ2-5	16	CATSRDMGGFRETQYF	TGTGCCACCAGCAGAGATATGGGGGGCTTCCGAGAGACCCAGTACTTC
TRBD2	.	TRBV5-4	TRBJ2-3	13	CASGREGTDTQYF	TGTGCTAGCGGGCGGGAGGGCACAGATACGCAGTATTTT
TRBD2	.	TRBV7-8	TRBJ2-1	23	CASSRPAGDGTSGSTGSYNEQFF	TGTGCCAGCAGCCGTCCGGCAGGGGACGGGACTAGCGGGAGTACAGGTTCCTACAATGAGCAGTTCTTC
.	few	TRBV27	TRBJ2-7	15	CASSSSGAHSYEQYF	TGTGCCAGCAGTTCGTCAGGGGCGCACTCCTACGAGCAGTACTTC
TRBD1	.	TRBV4-1	TRBJ1-5	17	CASSQTTTGGNNQPQHF	TGCGCCAGCAGCCAAACCACCACAGGGGGCAACAATCAGCCCCAGCATTTT
TRBD1	.	TRBV19	TRBJ2-7	13	CASSRTGYYEQYF	TGTGCCAGTAGTAGGACAGGCTACTACGAGCAGTACTTC
TRBD1	.	TRBV11-3	TRBJ2-1	14	CASSLMGQHNEQFF	TGTGCCAGCAGCTTAATGGGACAGCACAATGAGCAGTTCTTC
.	.	TRBV5-8	TRBJ1-2	14	CASSLGQLRDGYTF	TGTGCCAGCAGCTTGGGTCAGCTCAGGGATGGCTACACCTTC
.	.	TRBV19	TRBJ2-3	12	CASSIDTDTQYF	TGTGCCAGTAGTATAGATACAGATACGCAGTATTTT
.	.	TRBV4-1	TRBJ1-1	16	CASSQVLRLLNTEAFF	TGCGCCAGCAGCCAAGTTCTCCGGCTCCTGAACACTGAAGCTTTCTTT
.	.	TRBV19	TRBJ1-4	14	CASSIESRVEKLFF	TGTGCCAGTAGTATAGAGTCGAGGGTGGAAAAACTGTTTTTT
.	.	TRBV9	TRBJ2-2	13	CASSVRDTGELFF	TGTGCCAGCAGCGTACGGGACACCGGGGAGCTGTTTTTT
TRBD1	.	TRBV9	TRBJ1-2	14	CASSGDRVWLGYTF	TGTGCCAGCAGCGGGGACAGGGTCTGGTTGGGCTACACCTTC
.	.	TRBV6-1	TRBJ1-5	13	CASSEARGQPQHF	TGTGCCAGCAGTGAAGCCCGCGGACAGCCCCAGCATTTT
TRBD2	.	TRBV10-3	TRBJ2-7	17	CAISPTSGRANRYEQYF	TGTGCCATCAGTCCGACTAGCGGGAGGGCTAATAGATACGAGCAGTACTTC
.	.	TRBV11-2	TRBJ2-3	14	CASSLSVFTDTQYF	TGTGCCAGCAGTTTAAGTGTATTCACAGATACGCAGTATTTT
.	.	TRBV30	TRBJ1-2	13	CAWSVGGADGYTF	TGTGCCTGGAGTGTTGGGGGGGCAGATGGCTACACCTTC
.	.	TRBV18	TRBJ2-5	15	CASSPPGQGGETQYF	TGTGCCAGCTCACCACCGGGGCAGGGGGGAGAGACCCAGTACTTC
.	.	TRBV24-1	TRBJ2-2	17	CATSDLGSGANTGELFF	TGTGCCACCAGTGATTTAGGCAGCGGAGCTAACACCGGGGAGCTGTTTTTT
TRBD2	.	TRBV6-2/TRBV6-3	TRBJ2-3	16	CASSYLPTSGRDTQYF	TGTGCCAGCAGTTACTTGCCGACTAGCGGACGAGATACGCAGTATTTT
.	few	TRBV14	TRBJ1-1	13	CASASTENTEAFF	TGTGCCAGCGCTAGCACAGAGAACACTGAAGCTTTCTTT
TRBD1	.	TRBV4-3	TRBJ2-2	17	CASSQGPQGTNTGELFF	TGCGCCAGCAGCCAAGGTCCACAGGGGACGAACACCGGGGAGCTGTTTTTT
TRBD1	.	TRBV30	TRBJ2-2	15	CAWSVGTVNTGELFF	TGTGCCTGGAGTGTGGGGACAGTCAACACCGGGGAGCTGTTTTTT
TRBD1	.	TRBV4-1	TRBJ2-7	15	CASSHPGTGGYEQYF	TGCGCCAGCAGCCACCCCGGGACAGGGGGCTACGAGCAGTACTTC
TRBD1	.	TRBV7-2	TRBJ1-1	15	CASSFGTGVFGEAFF	TGTGCCAGCAGCTTTGGGACAGGGGTCTTCGGTGAAGCTTTCTTT